The 23 T cell receptor beta chains below were found in one sample sequenced in a study of T cells in Graves' hyperthyroidism and ophthalmopathy. Researchers took RNA transcripts and amplified the TCR beta CDR3 regions from them. In the first-round RT-PCR of the TCR CDR3, the HTBI primer set was used. Each CDR3 protein is one row after TCRdb ran MiXCR on the multiplex PCR reads. The sample has 620,000 or so distinct CDR3 sequences, approximately 15% seen once. The specimen sequenced was blood. Receptors were obtained from a woman aged 45-65 years with Graves' ophthalmopathy.

This clonotype was detected many times. V and J are TRBV18 and TRBJ2-1; tentative D call: TRBD1 (6 bases). Germline values: CDR1 KGHSH, CDR2 LQKENI. The V gene lost 2 bases and the J gene lost 1 base, with 12 bases spanning the gap. The CDR3 runs 16 residues. The CDR3 sequence: CASSPKSGVSYNEQFF. DNA of the CDR3: TGTGCCAGCTCACCAAAATCAGGGGTTTCCTACAATGAGCAGTTCTTC.

This clonotype has a count of ten or more. The chain carries TRBV7-8 and TRBJ1-4; no firm D call. The CDR3 runs 13 residues. In germline, CDR1 is SGHVS, CDR2 FQNEAQ. V was pared by 1 base and J by 8 bases, with 8 bases between. The CDR3 DNA sequence: TGTGCCAGCAGCTTAGTTACGTTCGAAAAACTGTTTTTT. Amino acids: CASSLVTFEKLFF. Together with reference TRBV7-8 and TRBJ1-4, the CDR3 gives the full variable domain: GAGVSQSPRYKVAKRGQDVALRCDPISGHVSLFWYQQALGQGPEFLTYFQNEAQLDKSGLPSDRFFAERPEGSVSTLKIQRTQQEDSAVYLCASSLVTFEKLFFGSGTQLSVL.

This clonotype was seen many times. The V gene is TRBV27, the J gene TRBJ2-7, with D hard to call. CDR3 length: 12 residues. V was trimmed by 10 bases and J by 4 bases, leaving 14 bases between them. Germline assignment: CDR1 MNHEY and CDR2 SMNVEV (reference sequence). The CDR3 nucleotides are TGTGCCACCCGTACGGGTTCGTACGAGCAGTACTTC. It translates to CATRTGSYEQYF.

At least ten counts were recorded for this clonotype. The rearrangement links TRBV13 to TRBJ2-7; 9 nucleotides line up with TRBD2. Germline CDR1 is PRHDT and CDR2 is FYEKMQ (reference sequence). The CDR3 is 18 amino acids. The V and J ends lost 5 bases and 2 bases, in that order; junction bases with no gene match: 16. CDR3 region: CASSPRQGVTSGPYEQYF. The CDR3 bases are TGTGCCAGCAGCCCCCGGCAGGGGGTGACTAGCGGACCCTACGAGCAGTACTTC. The full variable domain, its missing parts supplied by reference TRBV13 and TRBJ2-7, is AAGVIQSPRHLIKEKRETATLKCYPIPRHDTVYWYQQGPGQDPQFLISFYEKMQSDKGSIPDRFSAQQFSDYHSELNMSSLELGDSALYFCASSPRQGVTSGPYEQYFGPGTRLTVT.

At least ten counts were recorded for this clonotype. The chain combines TRBV20-1 with TRBJ2-7; 7 positions match TRBD2. This CDR3 is 14 amino acids long. The germline gives CDR1 DFQATT, CDR2 SNEGSKA (reference sequence). V dropped 3 bases and J dropped 5; count of bases not matched to a gene: 10. In DNA form, the CDR3 reads TGCAGTGCTAGTAAGCGCGGGAGTTGGAACGAGCAGTACTTC. Amino acid sequence: CSASKRGSWNEQYF.

The rearrangement links TRBV6-2 or TRBV6-3 to TRBJ2-3; possible D gene TRBD1, 6 bases. The CDR3 runs 16 residues. Per germline, CDR1 MNHEY and CDR2 SVGEGT. Deletions cut 6 bases from V and 4 bases from J, with 20 bases between. CDR3 in amino acids: CASSPQQGNLADTQYF. Here the CDR3 DNA reads TGTGCCAGCAGCCCTCAACAGGGAAATTTGGCAGATACGCAGTATTTT.

This clonotype was seen ten or more times. The chain carries TRBV20-1 and TRBJ1-5, with D possibly being TRBD1 (5 bases). Germline values: CDR1 DFQATT, CDR2 SNEGSKA (reference sequence). V gave up 3 bases and J gave up 8 bases, with 17 bases separating them. The CDR3 runs 14 residues. The DNA for the CDR3 is TGCAGTGCTAGGGGGAGGGGACTCCGTGAGCCCCAGCATTTT. Translated: CSARGRGLREPQHF.

This clonotype has a count of ten or more. V is TRBV27 and J is TRBJ2-1; 8 bases match TRBD1. V was clipped by 5 bases and J by 6 bases; unmatched bases: 15. CDR1 MNHEY and CDR2 SMNVEV come from the germline V gene (reference sequence). The CDR3 sequence is 17 residues long. In DNA form, the CDR3 reads TGTGCCAGCAGTAGATTACGGGACAGGTTTACGGCCAATGAGCAGTTCTTC. This gives the protein CASSRLRDRFTANEQFF.

V gene TRBV30 combines with J gene TRBJ1-1; D remains unclear. Trimming pared 2 bases from V and 2 bases from J, leaving 15 bases between. There are 15 residues in the CDR3. The germline V gene has CDR1 GTSNPN and CDR2 SVGIG (reference sequence). CDR3 bases: TGTGCCTGGAGTCCACTCCCCAGCGGTAACACTGAAGCTTTCTTT. As protein: CAWSPLPSGNTEAFF. Based on the CDR3 plus reference TRBV30 and TRBJ1-1, the full variable domain is SQTIHQWPATLVQPVGSPLSLECTVEGTSNPNLYWYRQAAGRGLQLLFYSVGIGQISSEVPQNLSASRPQDRQFILSSKKLLLSDSGFYLCAWSPLPSGNTEAFFGQGTRLTVV.

This clonotype was found many times. The V gene is TRBV12-3 or TRBV12-4, the J gene TRBJ2-7; 10 bases match TRBD2. The ends lost 5 bases at V and 0 bases at J; junction bases unmatched: 4. The CDR3 extends over 15 amino acids. The CDR3 DNA follows: TGTGCCAGCAGTAAACTAGCGGGGAGCTCCTACGAGCAGTACTTC. This codes for CASSKLAGSSYEQYF.

This clonotype was detected only a few times. The chain employs TRBV7-9 and TRBJ2-1, with 14 bases fitting TRBD2. Germline V gives CDR1 SEHNR, CDR2 FQNEAQ (reference sequence). The CDR3 runs to 19 residues. The ends lost 1 base at V and 5 bases at J; junction bases unmatched: 10. CDR3 DNA sequence: TGTGCCAGCAGCTTAGTCCCTTTGACTAGCGGGAGGGGGAACAATGAGCAGTTCTTC. Its translation is CASSLVPLTSGRGNNEQFF.

This clonotype was seen more than once but under ten times. The rearrangement uses TRBV30 and TRBJ2-7; 9 bases match TRBD2. This CDR3 has 15 amino acids. The germline V gene has CDR1 GTSNPN and CDR2 SVGIG (reference sequence). Germline trimming cut 2 bases from V and 0 bases from J; bases unmatched to any gene: 5. This chain's CDR3 is CAWSTGLAGSYEQYF. DNA for the CDR3: TGTGCCTGGAGTACGGGACTAGCCGGCTCCTACGAGCAGTACTTC.

The chain carries TRBV18 and TRBJ2-5; D gene uncertain. The germline gives CDR1 KGHSH, CDR2 LQKENI. Trimming stripped 4 bases from V and 4 bases from J, with 10 bases between. CDR3 length equals 13 residues. The CDR3 nucleotides are TGTGCCAGCTCACTACCCCCCCCAGAGACCCAGTACTTC. Translated: CASSLPPPETQYF.

This clonotype has only a few counts. The chain is built from TRBV7-2 and TRBJ2-7; 10 bases are shared with TRBD1. This CDR3 has 16 amino acids. The ends lost 4 bases at V and 3 bases at J; junction bases unmatched: 9. Germline assignment: CDR1 SGHTA and CDR2 FQGNSA. The CDR3: CASSSLVGDRGYEQYF. In nucleotides, the CDR3 is TGTGCCAGCAGCTCGTTAGTGGGGGACAGGGGCTACGAGCAGTACTTC.

This clonotype was seen at least ten times. This CDR3 reads CASSFLGGHGANVLTF. The DNA of the CDR3 is TGTGCCAGCAGTTTTTTAGGGGGGCATGGGGCCAACGTCCTGACTTTC. V gene TRBV12-3 or TRBV12-4 combines with J gene TRBJ2-6; D might be TRBD1 or TRBD2, each matching 6 bases. This CDR3 region has 16 residues. V shed 3 bases and J shed 3 bases, with 12 bases lying between them.

This sequence joins TRBV13 and TRBJ2-5, with 7 bases lining up with TRBD1. The CDR3 sequence is 14 residues long. CDR1 is PRHDT and CDR2 is FYEKMQ in the germline V gene (reference sequence). J gave up 5 bases and V 2 bases, and 5 bases lay outside the gene matches. This CDR3 reads CASSLRRQGETQYF. CDR3 in DNA: TGTGCCAGCAGCTTAAGAAGACAGGGCGAGACCCAGTACTTC.

This clonotype was picked up many times. V is TRBV11-3 and J is TRBJ2-7; D remains ambiguous. Germline CDR1 reads SGHNT; CDR2 reads YENEEA. Deletions cut 5 bases from V and 3 bases from J, with 26 bases between. This CDR3 has 18 residues. The CDR3 nucleotides read TGTGCCAGCAGCCAGCCCGACGATTCGTCCGCCAACTACTACGAGCAGTACTTC. It yields the protein CASSQPDDSSANYYEQYF.

At least ten counts were recorded for this clonotype. V usage is TRBV28 and J usage is TRBJ1-5, with 7 nucleotides matching TRBD1. The V segment lost 4 bases and the J segment 5 bases; nucleotides outside the gene matches: 5. From germline, CDR1 is MDHEN and CDR2 SYDVKM. There are 14 residues in the CDR3. In DNA form, the CDR3 reads TGTGCCAGCAGTTGGGGAGGGGGCTATCAGCCCCAGCATTTT. Residues: CASSWGGGYQPQHF.

This clonotype appeared many times. This sequence joins TRBV28 and TRBJ1-1; D not resolved. The V and J ends lost 3 bases and 0 bases respectively, with 23 bases between them. The CDR3 totals 19 residues. In germline, CDR1 is MDHEN, CDR2 SYDVKM. The CDR3 sequence is CASSLGSTAPSIMNTEAFF. The CDR3 DNA sequence: TGTGCCAGCAGTTTGGGTAGTACGGCACCCAGTATCATGAACACTGAAGCTTTCTTT. Variable domain in full (rest from reference TRBV28 and TRBJ1-1): DVKVTQSSRYLVKRTGEKVFLECVQDMDHENMFWYRQDPGLGLRLIYFSYDVKMKEKGDIPEGYSVSREKKERFSLILESASTNQTSMYLCASSLGSTAPSIMNTEAFFGQGTRLTVV.

In this sample, this clonotype turned up many times. The chain is built from TRBV24-1 and TRBJ2-1; 10 positions match TRBD2. This CDR3 is built from 18 residues. Germline CDR1 reads KGHDR; CDR2 reads SFDVKD. After removal of 2 bases from V and 0 bases from J, the junction contained 6 bases not matched to a gene. CDR3 loop: CATSDSLRTSGSYNEQFF. The CDR3 DNA reads as TGTGCCACCAGTGATTCACTCAGGACTAGCGGCTCCTACAATGAGCAGTTCTTC.

This clonotype was counted between two and nine times. V gene TRBV18 combines with J gene TRBJ2-7; D might be TRBD1 (6 bases). Germline V CDR1 and CDR2: KGHSH, LQKENI. CDR3 length: 18 residues. V lost 9 bases and J 0 bases, leaving 27 bases between the germline ends. The CDR3 here is CASSSYNTRTARSYEQYF. CDR3 in DNA: TGTGCCAGTTCAAGCTATAATACAAGGACAGCCCGCTCCTACGAGCAGTACTTC.

This clonotype was seen repeatedly, ten times or more. This chain joins TRBV11-2 and TRBJ2-1; a possible D gene is TRBD1 (5 bases). Looked up from germline, CDR1 is SGHAT and CDR2 is FQNNGV. This CDR3 has 12 amino acids. Trimming shortened V by 0 bases and J by 12 bases, and 9 bases separated the two germline ends. The CDR3 nucleotides read TGTGCCAGCAGCTTAGAAGGGGTCAGGCAGTTCTTC. It is translated as CASSLEGVRQFF.

The sample holds many counts of this clonotype. The genes are TRBV2 and TRBJ1-5; D perhaps matches TRBD1 (5 bases). The CDR3 covers 15 residues. The germline CDR1 and CDR2 sequences are SNHLY and FYNNEI. Trimming removed 4 bases from V and 2 bases from J, with 12 bases in between. In DNA form, the CDR3 reads TGTGCCAGCAGTGGGCCGGACATCGGCAATCAGCCCCAGCATTTT. Translating it yields CASSGPDIGNQPQHF.